These 23 T cell receptor beta chains were sequenced from one sample in a study of technical replicates of blood from a few donors. The data were produced by immunoSEQ multiplex PCR, yet TCRdb's version contains in-frame clones alone and is incomplete. The table records 90,000 to 100,000 clones, around 96% of them present only once. Input material: T cells isolated from PBMCs. These receptors were taken from a human donor in good health.

V and J are TRBV6-1 and TRBJ1-5; 9 bases map to TRBD1. CDR3 length: 15 amino acids. CDR1 is MNHNS, CDR2 SASEGT, per germline. Germline trimming cut 6 bases from V and 2 bases from J; bases unmatched to any gene: 5. CDR3 loop: CASRTTGGGNQPQHF. The DNA for the CDR3 is TGTGCCAGCAGAACGACAGGGGGTGGCAATCAGCCCCAGCATTTT.

Remarks on this clone: This same CDR3 is encoded by further DNA sequences in the sample. This sequence joins TRBV9 and TRBJ1-5; no clear D. In germline, CDR1 is SGDLS, CDR2 YYNGEE. The CDR3 sequence is 14 residues long. V was shortened by 0 bases and J by 7 bases, with 11 bases between the two germline ends. CDR3 sequence reads: CASSVGGGGQPQHF. The CDR3 coding sequence is TGTGCCAGCAGCGTAGGGGGTGGAGGACAGCCCCAGCATTTT.

The chain recombines TRBV7-2 with TRBJ2-1; 7 nucleotides match TRBD1. CDR1 is SGHTA and CDR2 is FQGNSA in the germline V gene. V lost 3 bases to trimming and J lost 7 bases; unmatched junction nucleotides: 12. The CDR3 length is 16 residues. In DNA, the CDR3 is TGTGCCAGCAGCTTGATTTGGATACAACAGGGGAATGAGCAGTTCTTC. Translating gives CASSLIWIQQGNEQFF.

In its sample, this clone was seen once. The chain employs TRBV9 and TRBJ2-7; D perhaps matches TRBD2 (6 bases). Trimming took 3 bases from V and 0 from J, leaving 13 bases between them. Germline-derived CDR1 and CDR2 are SGDLS and YYNGEE. This CDR3 comprises 15 residues. CDR3 sequence reads: CASSGGEQLSYEQYF. For the CDR3, the DNA is TGTGCCAGCAGCGGGGGGGAGCAACTCTCCTACGAGCAGTACTTC.

DNA for the CDR3: TGTGCCAGCAGCTTCGCGGGCCTCAATGAGCAGTTCTTC. It yields the protein CASSFAGLNEQFF. V and J are TRBV13 and TRBJ2-1; D may be TRBD2 (5 bases). This CDR3 is 13 amino acids long. From germline, CDR1 is PRHDT and CDR2 FYEKMQ (reference sequence). Trimming took 3 bases from V and 6 from J, leaving 9 bases between them. Combining the CDR3 with reference TRBV13 and TRBJ2-1 gives the whole variable domain AAGVIQSPRHLIKEKRETATLKCYPIPRHDTVYWYQQGPGQDPQFLISFYEKMQSDKGSIPDRFSAQQFSDYHSELNMSSLELGDSALYFCASSFAGLNEQFFGPGTRLTVL.

This rearrangement joins TRBV30 to TRBJ2-1; perhaps TRBD1 as D (5 bases). V was clipped by 5 bases and J by 0 bases, with 11 bases between them. Germline values: CDR1 GTSNPN, CDR2 SVGIG (reference sequence). The length of the CDR3 is 14 residues. This chain's CDR3 is CAWQTGSSYNEQFF. CDR3 in DNA: TGTGCCTGGCAAACAGGTAGCTCCTACAATGAGCAGTTCTTC.

The genes are TRBV6-1 and TRBJ1-4; D is perhaps TRBD1 (5 bases). V was cut by 3 bases and J by 6 bases, with 8 bases left in between. This CDR3 has 13 residues. Germline CDR1 and CDR2: MNHNS and SASEGT. CDR3 loop: CASSETRDEKLFF. For the CDR3, the DNA is TGTGCCAGCAGTGAGACCAGGGATGAAAAACTGTTTTTT.

The genes are TRBV27 and TRBJ2-7; D remains ambiguous. This CDR3 comprises 16 residues. Germline V gene lookup returns CDR1 MNHEY and CDR2 SMNVEV (reference sequence). Between the trimmed V and J ends, which lost 0 bases and 0 bases, there was a span of 12 bases. In DNA, the CDR3 is TGTGCCAGCAGTTTATCCTCGGGTGATAGCTCCTACGAGCAGTACTTC. This codes for CASSLSSGDSSYEQYF.

The chain combines TRBV6-5 with TRBJ1-5; TRBD1 agrees at 7 bases. CDR3 length: 13 amino acids. CDR1 and CDR2 from the germline V gene are MNHEY and SVGAGI. The V and J ends lost 4 bases and 4 bases, in that order; junction bases with no gene match: 1. CDR3 nucleotide sequence: TGTGCCAGCAGTTTGGGACAGAATCAGCCCCAGCATTTT. Amino acid sequence: CASSLGQNQPQHF.

This clone has just one count. The rearrangement joins TRBV30 to TRBJ2-1, with D maybe TRBD2 (6 bases). With 1 base removed from V and 4 bases from J, the gap between germline ends came to 14 bases. Per the germline V gene, CDR1 is GTSNPN and CDR2 is SVGIG (reference sequence). The CDR3 contains 15 residues. In nucleotides, the CDR3 is TGTGCCTGGAGTGCTCTAGCGACGCTATACAATGAGCAGTTCTTC. Translated: CAWSALATLYNEQFF.

The rearrangement links TRBV5-1 to TRBJ2-1, with 8 bases fitting TRBD2. The V segment lost 5 bases and the J segment 9 bases; nucleotides outside the gene matches: 10. CDR3 length: 14 residues. The germline CDR1 and CDR2 sequences are SGHRS and YFSETQ. For the CDR3, the DNA is TGCGCCAGCAGTGGAGCGACTAGCGAGAGTGAGCAGTTCTTC. Translating it yields CASSGATSESEQFF.

The V and J genes are TRBV11-3 and TRBJ2-4, with 7 bases lining up with TRBD1. The CDR3 sequence is 16 residues long. V lost 7 bases to trimming and J lost 0 bases; unmatched junction nucleotides: 9. Germline loops: CDR1 SGHNT, CDR2 YENEEA. The CDR3 region has the DNA TGTGCCAGCAAAGAGGGGGCCTCCTTAGCCAAAAACATTCAGTACTTC. Translating it yields CASKEGASLAKNIQYF. The full variable domain, its missing parts supplied by reference TRBV11-3 and TRBJ2-4, is EAGVVQSPRYKIIEKKQPVAFWCNPISGHNTLYWYLQNLGQGPELLIRYENEEAVDDSQLPKDRFSAERLKGVDSTLKIQPAELGDSAVYLCASKEGASLAKNIQYFGAGTRLSVL.

V is TRBV13 and J is TRBJ2-1, with 9 bases identical to TRBD2. Germline CDR1 and CDR2: PRHDT and FYEKMQ (reference sequence). CDR3 size: 15 residues. V shed 2 bases, J shed 5 bases, and the junction held 4 bases outside the gene matches. CDR3 sequence: CASSLFLAGHNEQFF. The CDR3 bases are TGTGCCAGCAGCTTATTTCTAGCGGGACACAATGAGCAGTTCTTC.

This chain connects TRBV5-1 to TRBJ2-3; 8 nucleotides align to TRBD2. Germline trimming cut 4 bases from V and 3 bases from J; bases unmatched to any gene: 1. Germline V gene sequence: CDR1 SGHRS, CDR2 YFSETQ. CDR3 length: 13 amino acids. The CDR3 DNA reads TGCGCCAGCAGCGCTAGCGGGACAGATACGCAGTATTTT. The encoded protein is CASSASGTDTQYF.

The V and J genes are TRBV2 and TRBJ2-7; 10 positions match TRBD1. Germline V lookup: CDR1 SNHLY, CDR2 FYNNEI. CDR3 size: 15 residues. Trimming removed 5 bases from V and 0 bases from J; junction bases left unmatched: 4. Written as DNA, the CDR3 is TGTGCCAGCAGTATATGGACAGGGGGCTCCTACGAGCAGTACTTC. Translation gives CASSIWTGGSYEQYF.

V is TRBV27 and J is TRBJ1-2; 11 nucleotides match TRBD1. The CDR3 length is 17 residues. The V and J ends lost 2 bases and 4 bases, in that order; junction bases with no gene match: 9. Germline CDR1 is MNHEY and CDR2 is SMNVEV (reference sequence). CDR3 in amino acids: CASSLSYGDRGSYGYTF. The CDR3 DNA is TGTGCCAGCAGTTTAAGCTATGGGGACAGGGGGAGCTATGGCTACACCTTC.

V usage is TRBV11-2 and J usage is TRBJ2-5; no clear D gene. Germline V gene data show CDR1 as SGHAT and CDR2 as FQNNGV. CDR3 length: 12 residues. Trimming removed 3 bases at V and 7 bases at J, with 9 bases between. CDR3: CASSLEIRTQYF. Written as DNA, the CDR3 is TGTGCCAGCAGCTTGGAGATTCGGACCCAGTACTTC.

The rearrangement links TRBV5-4 to TRBJ1-1, with D hard to call. The CDR3 has 14 residues. Trimming removed 1 base at V and 1 base at J, with 8 bases between. Per germline, CDR1 SGHNT and CDR2 YYREEE (reference sequence). CDR3 sequence (DNA): TGTGCCAGCAGCTTGACAAGCGGGAACACTGAAGCTTTCTTT. Translating it yields CASSLTSGNTEAFF.

The V and J genes are TRBV9 and TRBJ1-1; D possibly corresponds to TRBD1 (5 bases). CDR1 is SGDLS and CDR2 is YYNGEE in the germline V gene. V gave up 3 bases and J gave up 1 base, with 10 bases separating them. This CDR3 spans 14 amino acids. CDR3 nucleotide sequence: TGTGCCAGCAGCGGTAAGACAGCGAACACTGAAGCTTTCTTT. Translated: CASSGKTANTEAFF. Full variable domain (remainder filled in from reference TRBV9 and TRBJ1-1): DSGVTQTPKHLITATGQRVTLRCSPRSGDLSVYWYQQSLDQGLQFLIQYYNGEERAKGNILERFSAQQFPDLHSELNLSSLELGDSALYFCASSGKTANTEAFFGQGTRLTVV.

The chain combines TRBV4-2 with TRBJ2-3, with 9 positions matching TRBD2. The CDR3 consists of 16 residues. CDR1 and CDR2 (germline): LGHNA, YNFKEQ. The V and J ends lost 1 base and 3 bases, in that order; junction bases with no gene match: 5. The CDR3 here is CASSQVNAGGTDTQYF. The CDR3 DNA sequence: TGTGCCAGCAGCCAAGTGAACGCGGGAGGGACAGATACGCAGTATTTT.

The rearrangement uses TRBV19 and TRBJ1-1, with 7 bases lining up with TRBD1. CDR3 length: 14 amino acids. The V and J ends lost 7 bases and 1 base, in that order; junction bases with no gene match: 6. Germline assignment: CDR1 LNHDA and CDR2 SQIVND (reference sequence). In DNA, the CDR3 is TGTGCCAGTAACCCCCGGGACAGGAACACTGAAGCTTTCTTT. As protein: CASNPRDRNTEAFF.

V gene TRBV13 combines with J gene TRBJ2-3, with TRBD1 matching over 9 bases. With V trimmed by 1 base and J by 7 bases, 6 bases remained unmatched. The CDR3 is 15 amino acids. CDR1 PRHDT and CDR2 FYEKMQ come from the germline V gene (reference sequence). CDR3 coding DNA: TGTGCCAGCAGCTTAGTCGGACAGGGGAGCAATACGCAGTATTTT. Its protein is CASSLVGQGSNTQYF.

The V and J genes are TRBV2 and TRBJ1-1; D is undetermined. CDR1 is SNHLY and CDR2 is FYNNEI in the germline V gene. V was pared by 1 base and J by 4 bases, with 4 bases between. CDR3 length equals 12 residues. CDR3 region: CASSEGVTEAFF. In DNA, the CDR3 is TGTGCCAGCAGTGAAGGAGTCACTGAAGCTTTCTTT.